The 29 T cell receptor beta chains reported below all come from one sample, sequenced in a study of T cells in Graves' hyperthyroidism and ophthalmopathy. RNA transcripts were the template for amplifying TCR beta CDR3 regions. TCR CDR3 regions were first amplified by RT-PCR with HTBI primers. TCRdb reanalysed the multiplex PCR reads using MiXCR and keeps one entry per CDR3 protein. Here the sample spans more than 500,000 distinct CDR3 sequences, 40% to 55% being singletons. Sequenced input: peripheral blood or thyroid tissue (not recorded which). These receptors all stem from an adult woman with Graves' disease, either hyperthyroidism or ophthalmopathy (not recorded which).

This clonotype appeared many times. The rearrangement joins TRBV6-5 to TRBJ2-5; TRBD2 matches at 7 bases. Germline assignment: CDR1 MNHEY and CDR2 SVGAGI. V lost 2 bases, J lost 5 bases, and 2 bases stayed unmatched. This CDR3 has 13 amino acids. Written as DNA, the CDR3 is TGTGCCAGCAGTTACCGGGGGGTTGAGACCCAGTACTTC. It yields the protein CASSYRGVETQYF.

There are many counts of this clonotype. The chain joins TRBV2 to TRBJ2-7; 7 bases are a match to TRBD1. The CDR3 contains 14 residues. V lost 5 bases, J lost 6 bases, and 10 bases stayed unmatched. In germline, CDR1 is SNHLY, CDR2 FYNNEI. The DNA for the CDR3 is TGTGCCAGCAGTACAGGGGCCGTCGGCCGCGAGCAGTACTTC. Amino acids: CASSTGAVGREQYF.

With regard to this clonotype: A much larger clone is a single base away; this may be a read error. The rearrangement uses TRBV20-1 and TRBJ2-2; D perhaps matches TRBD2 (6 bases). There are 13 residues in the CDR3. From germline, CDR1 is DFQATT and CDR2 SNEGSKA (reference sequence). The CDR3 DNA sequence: TGCAGTGCCATCTCCCCTAACACCGGGGAGGTGTTTTTT. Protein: CSAISPNTGEVFF.

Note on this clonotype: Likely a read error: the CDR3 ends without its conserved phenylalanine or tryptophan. The DNA of the CDR3 is TGCAGTGCTTACCGACCGTCAGGACTAGCGGGAGGGACTCCGAACACCGGGGAGCTGTTTTCT. Translated: CSAYRPSGLAGGTPNTGELFS. This chain connects TRBV20-1 to TRBJ2-2; 15 bases map to TRBD2. J gave up 0 bases and V 5 bases, and 16 bases lay outside the gene matches. The CDR3 is 21 residues long. Germline lookup yields CDR1 DFQATT and CDR2 SNEGSKA (reference sequence).

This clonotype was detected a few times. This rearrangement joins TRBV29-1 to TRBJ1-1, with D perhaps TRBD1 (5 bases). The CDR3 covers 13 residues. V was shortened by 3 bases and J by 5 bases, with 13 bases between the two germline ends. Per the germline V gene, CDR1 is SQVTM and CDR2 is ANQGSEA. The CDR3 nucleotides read TGCAGCGTTGACAGGGAAGGGCAAACTGAAGCTTTCTTT. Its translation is CSVDREGQTEAFF.

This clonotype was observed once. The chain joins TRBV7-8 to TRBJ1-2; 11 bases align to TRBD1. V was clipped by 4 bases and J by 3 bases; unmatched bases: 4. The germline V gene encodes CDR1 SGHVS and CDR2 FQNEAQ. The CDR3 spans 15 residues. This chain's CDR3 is CASSSGQGAYYGYTF. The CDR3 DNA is TGTGCCAGCAGCTCCGGACAGGGGGCTTACTATGGCTACACCTTC.

The CDR3: CASSLTAGNTIYF. The CDR3 coding sequence is TGCGCCAGCAGCTTGACAGCTGGAAACACCATATATTTT. The chain joins TRBV5-1 to TRBJ1-3, with D hard to call. Germline CDR1 is SGHRS and CDR2 is YFSETQ. The CDR3 has 13 residues. V was cut by 1 base and J by 2 bases, with 4 bases left in between. Variable domain in full (rest from reference TRBV5-1 and TRBJ1-3): KAGVTQTPRYLIKTRGQQVTLSCSPISGHRSVSWYQQTPGQGLQFLFEYFSETQRNKGNFPGRFSGRQFSNSRSEMNVSTLELGDSALYLCASSLTAGNTIYFGEGSWLTVV.

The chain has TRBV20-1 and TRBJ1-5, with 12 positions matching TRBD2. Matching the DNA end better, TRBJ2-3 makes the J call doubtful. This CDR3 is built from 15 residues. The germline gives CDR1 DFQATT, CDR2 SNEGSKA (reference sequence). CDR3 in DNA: TGCAGTGCTAGATCCCCTAGCGGGAGGGCAGATACGCAGTATTTT. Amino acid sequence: CSARSPSGRADTQYF.

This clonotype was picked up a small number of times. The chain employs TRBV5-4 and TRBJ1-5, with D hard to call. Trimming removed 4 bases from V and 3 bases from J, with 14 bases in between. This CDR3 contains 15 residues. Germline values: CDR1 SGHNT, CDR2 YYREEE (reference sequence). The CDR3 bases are TGTGCCAGCAGCATGGATCGCGGTTTCAATCAGCCCCAGCATTTT. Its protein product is CASSMDRGFNQPQHF.

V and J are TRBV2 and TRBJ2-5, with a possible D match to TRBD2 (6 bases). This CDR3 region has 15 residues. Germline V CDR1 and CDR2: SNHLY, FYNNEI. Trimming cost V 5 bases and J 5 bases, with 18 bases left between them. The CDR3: CASSLWRDGPETQYF. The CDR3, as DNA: TGTGCCAGCAGTTTATGGCGGGATGGGCCTGAGACCCAGTACTTC.

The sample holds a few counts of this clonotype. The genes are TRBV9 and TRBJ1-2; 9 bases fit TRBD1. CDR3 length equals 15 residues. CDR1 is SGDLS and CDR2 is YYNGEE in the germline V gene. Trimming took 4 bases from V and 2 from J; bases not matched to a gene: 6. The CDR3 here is CASSPRTGANYGYTF. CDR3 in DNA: TGTGCCAGCAGCCCACGGACAGGGGCCAACTATGGCTACACCTTC.

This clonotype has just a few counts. The CDR3 is CASLTGSGANVLTF. The DNA for the CDR3 is TGTGCCAGCCTCACCGGGAGTGGGGCCAACGTCCTGACTTTC. V is TRBV7-8 and J is TRBJ2-6; D is possibly TRBD2 (6 bases). Germline lookup yields CDR1 SGHVS and CDR2 FQNEAQ. V was pared by 8 bases and J by 3 bases, with 11 bases between. There are 14 residues in the CDR3. Full variable domain (outside the CDR3, taken from reference TRBV7-8 and TRBJ2-6): GAGVSQSPRYKVAKRGQDVALRCDPISGHVSLFWYQQALGQGPEFLTYFQNEAQLDKSGLPSDRFFAERPEGSVSTLKIQRTQQEDSAVYLCASLTGSGANVLTFGAGSRLTVL.

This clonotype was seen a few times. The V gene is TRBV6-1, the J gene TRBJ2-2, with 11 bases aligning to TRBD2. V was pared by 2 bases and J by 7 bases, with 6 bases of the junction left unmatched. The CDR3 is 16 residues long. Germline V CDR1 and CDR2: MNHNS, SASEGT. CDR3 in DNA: TGTGCCAGCAGTGAAATAGCGGGAGGGCCAGGCGGGGAGCTGTTTTTT. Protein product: CASSEIAGGPGGELFF.

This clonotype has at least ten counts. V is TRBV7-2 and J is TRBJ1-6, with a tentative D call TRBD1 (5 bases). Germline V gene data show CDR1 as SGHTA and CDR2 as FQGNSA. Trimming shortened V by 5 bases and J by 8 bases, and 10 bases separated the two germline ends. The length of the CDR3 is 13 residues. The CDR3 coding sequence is TGTGCCAGCAGCCCCCGACAGTATTCACCCCTCCACTTT. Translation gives CASSPRQYSPLHF.

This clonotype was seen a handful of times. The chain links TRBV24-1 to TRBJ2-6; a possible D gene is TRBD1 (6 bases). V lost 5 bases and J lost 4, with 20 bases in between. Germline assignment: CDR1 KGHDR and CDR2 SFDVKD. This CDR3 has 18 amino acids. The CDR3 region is CATSVFPTGRKGANVLTF. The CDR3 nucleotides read TGTGCCACCAGTGTGTTTCCTACAGGGCGTAAGGGGGCCAACGTCCTGACTTTC.

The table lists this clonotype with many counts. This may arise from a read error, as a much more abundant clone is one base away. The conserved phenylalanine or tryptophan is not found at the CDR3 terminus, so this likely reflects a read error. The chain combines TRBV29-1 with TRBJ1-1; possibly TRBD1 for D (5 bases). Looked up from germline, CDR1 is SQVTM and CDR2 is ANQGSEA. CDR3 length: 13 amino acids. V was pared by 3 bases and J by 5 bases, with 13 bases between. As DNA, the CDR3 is TGCAGCGTTGAGCGCGACAGTGCAACTGAAGCTTTCCTT. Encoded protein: CSVERDSATEAFL.

CDR3 residues: CATSRGGTEIYGYTF. The CDR3 DNA sequence: TGTGCCACCAGCAGGGGCGGGACGGAGATCTATGGCTACACCTTC. This chain connects TRBV15 to TRBJ1-2; possibly TRBD1 for D (5 bases). Germline V CDR1 and CDR2: LNHNV, YYDKDF (reference sequence). V was clipped by 3 bases and J by 4 bases, with 15 bases between them. The CDR3 length is 15 residues.

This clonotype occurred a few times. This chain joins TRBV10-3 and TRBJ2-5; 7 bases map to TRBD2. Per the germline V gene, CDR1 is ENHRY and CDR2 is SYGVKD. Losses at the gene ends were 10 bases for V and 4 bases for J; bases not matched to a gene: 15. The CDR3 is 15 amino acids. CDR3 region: CATSGGGGGRETQYF. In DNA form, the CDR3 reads TGTGCCACGAGTGGGGGGGGAGGCGGGAGAGAGACCCAGTACTTC.

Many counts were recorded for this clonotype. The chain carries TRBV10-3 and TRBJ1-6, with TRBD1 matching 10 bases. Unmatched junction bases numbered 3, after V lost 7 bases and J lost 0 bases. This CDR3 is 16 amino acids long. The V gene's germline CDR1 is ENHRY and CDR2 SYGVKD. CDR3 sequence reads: CAIKRTGGSYNSPLHF. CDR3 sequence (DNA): TGTGCCATCAAGAGGACAGGGGGCTCCTATAATTCACCCCTCCACTTT.

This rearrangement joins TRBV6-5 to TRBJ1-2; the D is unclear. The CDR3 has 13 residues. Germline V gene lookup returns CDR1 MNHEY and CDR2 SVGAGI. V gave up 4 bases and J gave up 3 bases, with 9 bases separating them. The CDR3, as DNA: TGTGCCAGCAGTTCCCCCCAGGACTATGGCTACACCTTC. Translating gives CASSSPQDYGYTF.

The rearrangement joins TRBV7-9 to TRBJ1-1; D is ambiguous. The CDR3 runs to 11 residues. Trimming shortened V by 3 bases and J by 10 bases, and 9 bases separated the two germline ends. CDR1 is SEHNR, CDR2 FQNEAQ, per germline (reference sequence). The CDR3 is CASSLGYGAFF. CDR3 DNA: TGTGCCAGCAGCTTGGGATATGGAGCTTTCTTT.

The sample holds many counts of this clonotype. CDR3 in DNA: TGTGCCAGCAGCGAGACAGGGGTTGAACAGCCCCAGCATTTT. Its protein product is CASSETGVEQPQHF. This sequence joins TRBV6-1 and TRBJ1-5; 8 positions match TRBD1. The CDR3 extends over 14 amino acids. Losses at the gene ends were 6 bases for V and 7 bases for J; bases not matched to a gene: 8. Germline CDR1 and CDR2: MNHNS and SASEGT.

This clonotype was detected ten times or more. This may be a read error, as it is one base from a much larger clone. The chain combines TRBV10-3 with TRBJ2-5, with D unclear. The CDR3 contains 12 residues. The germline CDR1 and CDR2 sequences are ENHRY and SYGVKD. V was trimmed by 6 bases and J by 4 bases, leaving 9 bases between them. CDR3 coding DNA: TGTGCCATCAGCCCAGCGAGAGAGACCCAGTACTTC. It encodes CAISPARETQYF.

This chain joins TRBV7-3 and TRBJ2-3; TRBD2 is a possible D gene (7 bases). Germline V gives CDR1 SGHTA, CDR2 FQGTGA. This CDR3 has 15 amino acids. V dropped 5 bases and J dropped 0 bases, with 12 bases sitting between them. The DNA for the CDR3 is TGTGCCAGCAGCCCGGGGGGCGGGAGCACAGATACGCAGTATTTT. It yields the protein CASSPGGGSTDTQYF.

The CDR3 here is CASKGLAEETQYF. The CDR3 DNA is TGTGCCAGCAAGGGACTAGCGGAAGAGACCCAGTACTTC. This sequence joins TRBV2 and TRBJ2-5; 11 bases match TRBD2. J lost 3 bases, V lost 7 bases, and 1 base had no gene match. The CDR3 is 13 amino acids. CDR1 is SNHLY and CDR2 is FYNNEI in the germline V gene. The complete variable domain, with remaining parts taken from reference TRBV2 and TRBJ2-5, reads EPEVTQTPSHQVTQMGQEVILRCVPISNHLYFYWYRQILGQKVEFLVSFYNNEISEKSEIFDDQFSVERPDGSNFTLKIRSTKLEDSAMYFCASKGLAEETQYFGPGTRLLVL.

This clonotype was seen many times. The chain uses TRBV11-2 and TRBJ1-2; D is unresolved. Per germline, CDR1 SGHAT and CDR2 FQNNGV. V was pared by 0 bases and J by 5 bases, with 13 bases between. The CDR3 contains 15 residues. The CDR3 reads CASSLDRFRGYGYTF. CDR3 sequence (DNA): TGTGCCAGCAGCTTAGATCGGTTTCGGGGTTATGGCTACACCTTC.

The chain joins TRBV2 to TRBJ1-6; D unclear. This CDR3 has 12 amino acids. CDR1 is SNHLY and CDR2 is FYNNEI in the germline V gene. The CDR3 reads CASLRSSSPLHF. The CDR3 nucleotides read TGTGCTAGCCTTAGGAGCAGTTCACCCCTCCACTTT. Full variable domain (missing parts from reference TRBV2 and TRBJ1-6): EPEVTQTPSHQVTQMGQEVILRCVPISNHLYFYWYRQILGQKVEFLVSFYNNEISEKSEIFDDQFSVERPDGSNFTLKIRSTKLEDSAMYFCASLRSSSPLHFGNGTRLTVT.

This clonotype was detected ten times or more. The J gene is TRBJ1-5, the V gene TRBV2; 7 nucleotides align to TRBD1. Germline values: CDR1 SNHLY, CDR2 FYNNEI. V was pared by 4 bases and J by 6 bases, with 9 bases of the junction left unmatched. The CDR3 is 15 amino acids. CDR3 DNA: TGTGCCAGCAGTGTGGTTACAGGGGTGGGTCAGCCCCAGCATTTT. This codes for CASSVVTGVGQPQHF.

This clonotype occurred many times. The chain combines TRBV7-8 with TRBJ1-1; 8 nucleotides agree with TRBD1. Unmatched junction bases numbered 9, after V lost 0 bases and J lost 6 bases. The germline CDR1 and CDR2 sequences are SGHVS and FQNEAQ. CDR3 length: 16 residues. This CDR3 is CASSLAGQGLLSEAFF. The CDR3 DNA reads TGTGCCAGCAGCTTAGCAGGACAGGGTTTGCTTTCTGAAGCTTTCTTT.